Reported below is one T cell receptor beta chain. This entry belongs to a study of T cell responses to AZD1222 COVID-19 vaccine. Germline V CDR1 and CDR2: MNHNY, SVGAGI (reference sequence). Trimming removed 6 bases from V and 8 bases from J, with 16 bases in between. The CDR3 contains 14 residues. Profiled with immunoSEQ multiplex PCR; TCRdb holds only in-frame clones, not every one. Here the sample spans 40,000 to 55,000 clones, around 80% being singletons. The sequences come from peripheral blood, collected on day 0 of AZD1222 vaccination. The gene calls are TRBV6-6 and TRBJ1-4; no clear D gene. This receptor was taken from an adult in good health. Here the CDR3 reads CASSPRGLGEKLFF. The CDR3 bases are TGTGCCAGCAGCCCCCGAGGGCTAGGGGAAAAACTGTTTTTT.